One T cell receptor (beta chain) is described in this entry. The antigen remains undetermined. The germline V gene encodes CDR1 LNHDA and CDR2 SQIVND (reference sequence). V dropped 7 bases and J dropped 0 bases, with 9 bases sitting between them. This CDR3 is built from 13 residues. Using immunoSEQ multiplex PCR, the repertoire was profiled, and TCRdb retains in-frame clones only, with some absent. This table has approximately 29,000 clones, roughly 80% appearing once. The source of the sample is a study of OX40 agonist ivuxolimab in advanced cancers. Study context: Patients in dose escalation had liver, melanoma, kidney or head and neck cancers. Participants, 80% to 90% male, averaged roughly 60 years of age, ranging from roughly 23 to 90.

Study findings and constraints: Antigens targeted by the expanded peripheral T cells were not determined.

The sequencing here drew on CD4+ or CD8+ T cells sorted from blood, taken in a trial of the OX40 agonist ivuxolimab. The source is an adult with an advanced solid tumor such as melanoma, head and neck, liver or kidney cancer. The chain is built from TRBV19 and TRBJ1-1; D gene uncertain. CDR3 nucleotide sequence: TGTGCCAGTAACATAGGTATGAACACTGAAGCTTTCTTT. It yields the protein CASNIGMNTEAFF.